Listed below are T cell receptor beta chains from one sample, sequenced in a study of control samples from healthy donors and cancer patients. Clones were sequenced by immunoSEQ multiplex PCR, and TCRdb holds only the in-frame ones, with some missing. The profile shows roughly 59,000 clones, around 90% of them singletons. Source material: PBMCs. The source is a man aged 35 to 55 with colorectal cancer. Both conserved end residues are part of each CDR3. The D gene is left open where the match is weak.

V gene	J gene	D gene	CDR3 protein
TRBV7-2	TRBJ2-7	TRBD1	CASSPGQGPYEQYF
TRBV24-1	TRBJ1-2	TRBD1	CATRYRDRGGDYGYTF
TRBV18	TRBJ2-5	-	CASSPGLQETQYF
TRBV18	TRBJ2-7	-	CASSPGAQVVYEQYF
TRBV6-5	TRBJ1-2	-	CASKEPGLLGGGYTF
TRBV7-2	TRBJ2-3	-	CASSPAGGDTQYF
TRBV5-1	TRBJ1-2	-	CASSLGDSANYGYTF
TRBV7-3	TRBJ2-3	-	CASSPQSGNTQYF
TRBV30	TRBJ2-1	-	CAWSAGDHEQFF
TRBV6-2/TRBV6-3	TRBJ2-5	TRBD2	CASSYSQRGGQETQYF
TRBV3-1/TRBV3-2	TRBJ2-7	-	CASSRGGGIYEQYF
TRBV7-9	TRBJ2-7	-	CASSLGGQGNF
TRBV7-8	TRBJ2-7	TRBD1	CASSSTGGGDEQYF
TRBV19	TRBJ1-3	-	CTSSINLSGNTIYF
TRBV9	TRBJ2-1	-	CASSVALTRGLHNEQFF
TRBV30	TRBJ1-1	-	CAWLSLNTEAFF
TRBV19	TRBJ2-7	-	CASRAGNTYEQYF
TRBV2	TRBJ1-1	-	CASRTSGTTNTEAFF
TRBV19	TRBJ1-4	-	CASNTPGTGNEKLFF
TRBV2	TRBJ2-1	TRBD2	CASSKTSGGSSSYNEQFF
TRBV7-2	TRBJ1-5	-	CASSPWNSNQPQHF
TRBV15	TRBJ2-7	TRBD2	CATSRGLAGGNYEQYF
TRBV14	TRBJ1-2	-	CASSQDQSGVNGYTF
TRBV27	TRBJ1-4	-	CASSLSGRANEKLFF
TRBV6-5	TRBJ1-2	-	CASNSATVGGGYTF
TRBV19	TRBJ2-2	-	CASSNIYGELFF